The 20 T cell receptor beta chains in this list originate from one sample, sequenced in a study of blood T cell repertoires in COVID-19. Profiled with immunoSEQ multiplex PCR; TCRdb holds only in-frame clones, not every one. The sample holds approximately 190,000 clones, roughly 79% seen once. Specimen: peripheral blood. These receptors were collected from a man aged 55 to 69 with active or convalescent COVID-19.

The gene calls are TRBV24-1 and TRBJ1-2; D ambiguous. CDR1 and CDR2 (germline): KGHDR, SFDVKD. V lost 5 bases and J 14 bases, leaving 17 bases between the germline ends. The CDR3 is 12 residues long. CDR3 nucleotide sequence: TGTGCCACCAGTGCCGGGGATTCTTCTTTGACCTTC. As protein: CATSAGDSSLTF.

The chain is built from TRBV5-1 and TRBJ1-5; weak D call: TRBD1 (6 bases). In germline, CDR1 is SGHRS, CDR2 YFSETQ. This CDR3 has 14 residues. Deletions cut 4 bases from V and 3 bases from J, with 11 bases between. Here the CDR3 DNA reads TGCGCCAGCAGCCCAGGACAGCACAATCAGCCCCAGCATTTT. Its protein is CASSPGQHNQPQHF.

CDR3 sequence reads: CASSLVTSGIADTQYF. For the CDR3, the DNA is TGTGCCAGCAGCTTGGTTACTAGCGGGATCGCAGATACGCAGTATTTT. The chain uses TRBV5-6 and TRBJ2-3; 10 nucleotides line up with TRBD2. The V and J ends lost 0 bases and 4 bases, in that order; junction bases with no gene match: 5. From germline, CDR1 is SGHDT and CDR2 YYEEEE. The CDR3 consists of 16 residues.

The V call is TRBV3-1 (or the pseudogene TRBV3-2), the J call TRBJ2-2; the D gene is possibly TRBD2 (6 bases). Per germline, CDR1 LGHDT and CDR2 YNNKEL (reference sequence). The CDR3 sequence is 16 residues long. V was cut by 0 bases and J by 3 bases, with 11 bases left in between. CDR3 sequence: CASSQEGSGHTGELFF. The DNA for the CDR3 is TGTGCCAGCAGCCAAGAGGGTAGCGGCCACACCGGGGAGCTGTTTTTT.

CDR3 amino acids: CASSLAVGGGYEQYF. DNA for the CDR3: TGTGCCAGCAGCTTGGCGGTAGGGGGTGGTTACGAGCAGTACTTC. The chain has TRBV5-4 and TRBJ2-7; D possibly corresponds to TRBD1 (6 bases). The CDR3 extends over 15 amino acids. Germline V gives CDR1 SGHNT, CDR2 YYREEE (reference sequence). Trimming removed 0 bases at V and 4 bases at J, with 14 bases between.

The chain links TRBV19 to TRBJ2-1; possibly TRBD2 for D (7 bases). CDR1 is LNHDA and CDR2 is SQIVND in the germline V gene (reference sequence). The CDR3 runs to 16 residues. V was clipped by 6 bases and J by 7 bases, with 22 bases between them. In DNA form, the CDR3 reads TGTGCCAGTAGAGGGGGGAGCGGGATAGGGGCAAATGAGCAGTTCTTC. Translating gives CASRGGSGIGANEQFF.

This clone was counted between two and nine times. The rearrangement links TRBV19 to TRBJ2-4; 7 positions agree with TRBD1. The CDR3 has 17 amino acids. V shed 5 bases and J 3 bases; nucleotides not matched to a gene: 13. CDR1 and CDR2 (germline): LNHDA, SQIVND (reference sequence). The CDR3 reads CASSPGQLFLGKNIQYF. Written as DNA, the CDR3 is TGTGCCAGTAGTCCGGGACAGCTGTTCCTCGGCAAAAACATTCAGTACTTC.

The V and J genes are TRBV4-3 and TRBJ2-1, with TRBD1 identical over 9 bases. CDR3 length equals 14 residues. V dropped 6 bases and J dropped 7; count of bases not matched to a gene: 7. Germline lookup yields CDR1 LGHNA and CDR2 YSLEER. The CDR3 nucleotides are TGCGCCAGCAGACCTGACAGGGGGATAAATGAGCAGTTCTTC. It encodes CASRPDRGINEQFF.

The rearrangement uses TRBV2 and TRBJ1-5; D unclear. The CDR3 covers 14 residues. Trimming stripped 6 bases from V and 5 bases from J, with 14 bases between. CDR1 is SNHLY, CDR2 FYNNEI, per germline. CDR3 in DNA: TGTGCCAGCAGCCCCCGAGTTGGGCATCAGCCCCAGCATTTT. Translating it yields CASSPRVGHQPQHF.

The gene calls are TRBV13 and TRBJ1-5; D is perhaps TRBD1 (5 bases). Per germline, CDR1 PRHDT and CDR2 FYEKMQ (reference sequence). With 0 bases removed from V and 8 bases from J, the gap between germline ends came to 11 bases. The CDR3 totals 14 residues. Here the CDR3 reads CASSLGVGVEPQHF. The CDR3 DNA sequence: TGTGCCAGCAGCTTAGGGGTAGGGGTTGAGCCCCAGCATTTT.

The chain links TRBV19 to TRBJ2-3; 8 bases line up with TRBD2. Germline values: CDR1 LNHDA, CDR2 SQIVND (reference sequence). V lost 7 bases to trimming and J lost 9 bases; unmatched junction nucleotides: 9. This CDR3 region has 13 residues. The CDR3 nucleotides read TGTGCCAGTAAGCCTAGCGGCGGGGGGACGCAGTATTTT. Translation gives CASKPSGGGTQYF.

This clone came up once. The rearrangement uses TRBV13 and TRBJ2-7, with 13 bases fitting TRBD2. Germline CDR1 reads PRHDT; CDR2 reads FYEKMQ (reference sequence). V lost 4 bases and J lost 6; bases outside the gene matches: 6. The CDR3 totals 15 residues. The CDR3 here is CASSWGGLAGPEQYF. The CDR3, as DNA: TGTGCCAGCAGCTGGGGGGGACTAGCGGGACCCGAGCAGTACTTC.

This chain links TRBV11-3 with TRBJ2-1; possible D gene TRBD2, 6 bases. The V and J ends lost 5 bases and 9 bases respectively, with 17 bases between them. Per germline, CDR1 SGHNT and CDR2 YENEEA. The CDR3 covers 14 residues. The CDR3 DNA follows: TGTGCCAGCAGCCCCCCCGGAGGGATAGGTGAGCAGTTCTTC. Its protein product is CASSPPGGIGEQFF.

CDR3 sequence (DNA): TGTGCCAGCAGTTCTCCCGACAGAAACTATGGCTACACCTTC. Protein sequence: CASSSPDRNYGYTF. This chain uses TRBV28 with TRBJ1-2; the D gene is possibly TRBD1 (5 bases). In germline, CDR1 is MDHEN, CDR2 SYDVKM. The germline V and J ends were trimmed by 4 bases and 2 bases, with 11 bases remaining between them. CDR3 length: 14 amino acids.

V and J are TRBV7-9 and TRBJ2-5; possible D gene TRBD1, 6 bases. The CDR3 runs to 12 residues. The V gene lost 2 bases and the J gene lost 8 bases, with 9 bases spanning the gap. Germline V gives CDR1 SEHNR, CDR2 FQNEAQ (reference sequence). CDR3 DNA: TGTGCCAGCAGCTTAAAGGGGGATACCCAGTACTTC. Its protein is CASSLKGDTQYF.

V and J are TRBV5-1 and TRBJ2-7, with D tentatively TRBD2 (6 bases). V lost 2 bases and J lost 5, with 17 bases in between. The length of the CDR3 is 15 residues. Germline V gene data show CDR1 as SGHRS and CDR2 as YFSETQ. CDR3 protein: CASSFGGGPLNEQYF. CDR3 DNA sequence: TGCGCCAGCAGCTTTGGAGGAGGGCCATTGAACGAGCAGTACTTC.

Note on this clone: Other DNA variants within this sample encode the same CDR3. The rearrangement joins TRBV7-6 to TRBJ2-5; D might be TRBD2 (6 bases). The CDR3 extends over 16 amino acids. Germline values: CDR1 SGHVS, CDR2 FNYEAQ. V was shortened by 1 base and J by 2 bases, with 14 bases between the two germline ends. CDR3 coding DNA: TGTGCCAGCAGCTTAGGGTTGGGAGGCTTTCAAGAGACCCAGTACTTC. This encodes CASSLGLGGFQETQYF.

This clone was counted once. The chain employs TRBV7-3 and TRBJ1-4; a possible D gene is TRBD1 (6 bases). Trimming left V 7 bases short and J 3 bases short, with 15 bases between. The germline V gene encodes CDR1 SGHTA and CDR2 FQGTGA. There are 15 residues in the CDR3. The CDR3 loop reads CASTRHRDPNEKLFF. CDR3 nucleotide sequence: TGTGCCAGCACCCGCCACAGGGACCCTAATGAAAAACTGTTTTTT.

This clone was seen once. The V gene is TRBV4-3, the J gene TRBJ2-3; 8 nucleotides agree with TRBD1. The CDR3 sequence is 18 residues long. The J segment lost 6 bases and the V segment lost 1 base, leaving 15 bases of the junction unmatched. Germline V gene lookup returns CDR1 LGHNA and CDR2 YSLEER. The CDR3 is CASSQGLTSGGAADTQYF. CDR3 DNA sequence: TGCGCCAGCAGCCAAGGGCTTACATCAGGGGGCGCAGCTGATACGCAGTATTTT.

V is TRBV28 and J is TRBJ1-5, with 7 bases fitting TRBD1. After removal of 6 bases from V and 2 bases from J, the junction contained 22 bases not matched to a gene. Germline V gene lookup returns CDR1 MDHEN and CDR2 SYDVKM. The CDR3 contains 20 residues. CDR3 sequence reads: CASSSIGTVHVGGGNQPQHF. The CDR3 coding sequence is TGTGCCAGCAGCTCGATTGGGACAGTCCATGTGGGGGGTGGCAATCAGCCCCAGCATTTT.